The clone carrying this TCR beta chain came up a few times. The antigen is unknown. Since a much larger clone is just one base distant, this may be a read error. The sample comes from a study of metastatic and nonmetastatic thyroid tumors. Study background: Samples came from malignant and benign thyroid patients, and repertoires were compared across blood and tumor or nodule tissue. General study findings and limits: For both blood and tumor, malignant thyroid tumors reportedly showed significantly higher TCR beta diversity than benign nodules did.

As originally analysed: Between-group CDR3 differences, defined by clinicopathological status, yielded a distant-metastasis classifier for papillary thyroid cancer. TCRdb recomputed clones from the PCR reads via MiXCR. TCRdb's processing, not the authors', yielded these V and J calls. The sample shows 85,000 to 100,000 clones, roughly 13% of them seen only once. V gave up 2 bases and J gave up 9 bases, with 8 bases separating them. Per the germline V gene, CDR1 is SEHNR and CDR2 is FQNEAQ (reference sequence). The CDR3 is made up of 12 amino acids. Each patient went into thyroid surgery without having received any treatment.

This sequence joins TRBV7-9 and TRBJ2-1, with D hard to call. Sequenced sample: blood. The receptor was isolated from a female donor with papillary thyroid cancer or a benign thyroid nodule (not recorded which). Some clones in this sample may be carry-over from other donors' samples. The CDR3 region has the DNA TGTGCCAGCAGCTTATCGTGGGCTGAGCAGTTCTTC. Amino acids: CASSLSWAEQFF.